The next 21 T cell receptor beta chains were all read from a single sample in a study of identical twins. TCRdb independently ran MiXCR on the 5' RACE reads; one entry per CDR3 protein. Among about 520,000 distinct CDR3 sequences listed, approximately 22% were seen once. These sequences were also reported in another study, on T cells expressing NK-cell markers.

The source material was CD4+ T cells sorted from blood. The receptors stem from a woman younger than 35 in good health.

This clonotype was counted only a few times. This chain connects TRBV10-3 to TRBJ1-2; 7 nucleotides agree with TRBD1. J lost 5 bases, V lost 10 bases, and 13 bases had no gene match. The CDR3 is 14 residues long. Germline V gene sequence: CDR1 ENHRY, CDR2 SYGVKD. The CDR3 bases are TGTGCCACCAGGGGGACCGGACAGCCATATGGCTACACCTTC. Protein: CATRGTGQPYGYTF.

This clonotype has a handful of counts. The chain carries TRBV6-1 and TRBJ1-4, with 8 bases that match TRBD1. J lost 0 bases, V lost 10 bases, and 10 bases had no gene match. CDR1 is MNHNS, CDR2 SASEGT, per germline. The CDR3 covers 16 residues. CDR3 bases: TGTGCCACCCGGGACAGGACGGGAGCAACTAATGAAAAACTGTTTTTT. It yields the protein CATRDRTGATNEKLFF.

The chain uses TRBV20-1 and TRBJ2-7, with unresolved D. Germline values: CDR1 DFQATT, CDR2 SNEGSKA (reference sequence). This CDR3 comprises 11 residues. V was pared by 0 bases and J by 7 bases, with 7 bases between. The CDR3, as DNA: TGCAGTGCTAGAGATCCTGAAGAGCAGTACTTC. Its translation: CSARDPEEQYF.

V usage is TRBV29-1 and J usage is TRBJ2-7; D is undetermined. The germline V gene has CDR1 SQVTM and CDR2 ANQGSEA. The V and J ends lost 2 bases and 5 bases respectively, with 19 bases between them. The CDR3 has 15 residues. As DNA, the CDR3 is TGCAGCGTTGAATTCGCCGAGGCTAGGTCCCACGAGCAGTACTTC. Amino acids: CSVEFAEARSHEQYF.

This clonotype showed up many times. This rearrangement joins TRBV24-1 to TRBJ1-2; D unresolved. Looked up from germline, CDR1 is KGHDR and CDR2 is SFDVKD. The V end lost 2 bases, the J end lost 5 bases, and 2 bases lay between the germline ends. CDR3 length: 11 amino acids. CDR3 in DNA: TGTGCCACCAGTGATTGGTATGGCTACACCTTC. This sequence encodes CATSDWYGYTF.

This clonotype occurred a few times. The genes are TRBV18 and TRBJ1-1; D is unresolved. CDR3 length: 15 amino acids. With 3 bases removed from V and 3 bases from J, the gap between germline ends came to 14 bases. Germline lookup yields CDR1 KGHSH and CDR2 LQKENI. This chain's CDR3 is CASSPGPSPDTEAFF. In nucleotides, the CDR3 is TGTGCCAGCTCACCTGGTCCTTCACCGGACACTGAAGCTTTCTTT.

The chain employs TRBV18 and TRBJ2-5; TRBD1 might be the D (6 bases). The CDR3 consists of 14 residues. Per germline, CDR1 KGHSH and CDR2 LQKENI. Trimming cost V 6 bases and J 1 base, with 12 bases left between them. The CDR3 DNA follows: TGTGCCAGCTCCCAAAAGGGGGTCCAAGAGACCCAGTACTTC. Translation gives CASSQKGVQETQYF.

The chain is built from TRBV20-1 and TRBJ2-5, with 9 positions matching TRBD2. The CDR3 loop spans 14 amino acids. V lost 3 bases, J lost 2 bases, and 4 bases stayed unmatched. Germline V gene lookup returns CDR1 DFQATT and CDR2 SNEGSKA (reference sequence). CDR3 in amino acids: CSARTLAGQETQYF. The CDR3 nucleotides read TGCAGTGCTAGGACGCTAGCGGGACAAGAGACCCAGTACTTC.

The CDR3, as DNA: TGTGCCAGCAGTTACCGGGGATTTAGCACAGATACGCAGTATTTT. Protein: CASSYRGFSTDTQYF. V usage is TRBV6-5 and J usage is TRBJ2-3, with a possible D match to TRBD2 (5 bases). With 2 bases removed from V and 0 bases from J, the gap between germline ends came to 9 bases. From germline, CDR1 is MNHEY and CDR2 SVGAGI. The CDR3 is 15 residues long.

This clonotype was found a few times. The chain recombines TRBV12-3 or TRBV12-4 with TRBJ1-5; TRBD1 is a possible D gene (5 bases). This CDR3 comprises 15 residues. Trimming took off 1 base at V and 11 bases at J, with 18 bases between the two ends. CDR3 amino acids: CASSLDRPPWGAQHF. The CDR3 DNA sequence: TGTGCCAGCAGTTTAGACAGGCCACCTTGGGGGGCCCAGCATTTT.

The table lists this clonotype with a few counts. The rearrangement links TRBV20-1 to TRBJ1-1, with D uncertain. V lost 6 bases, J lost 4 bases, and 12 bases lay in between. CDR3 length: 12 amino acids. CDR1 and CDR2 (germline): DFQATT, SNEGSKA (reference sequence). The chain's CDR3 is CSALQPGTEAFF. In nucleotides, the CDR3 is TGCAGTGCCCTTCAGCCAGGCACTGAAGCTTTCTTT.

The sample holds a few counts of this clonotype. The CDR3: CATSDSGRETQYF. The CDR3 bases are TGTGCCACCAGTGATTCGGGGCGAGAGACCCAGTACTTC. This sequence joins TRBV24-1 and TRBJ2-5; either TRBD1 or TRBD2 may fit D (5 bases each). The V gene lost 2 bases and the J gene lost 4 bases, with 7 bases spanning the gap. This CDR3 spans 13 amino acids. Germline V gene sequence: CDR1 KGHDR, CDR2 SFDVKD.

This clonotype was detected only a few times. The chain employs TRBV7-2 and TRBJ2-2; 9 bases map to TRBD1. Looked up from germline, CDR1 is SGHTA and CDR2 is FQGNSA. The CDR3 covers 15 residues. V lost 7 bases and J lost 4; bases outside the gene matches: 7. The CDR3 loop is CASIRDRVVTGELFF. The CDR3 bases are TGTGCCAGCATCCGGGACAGGGTTGTCACCGGGGAGCTGTTTTTT.

In this sample, this clonotype turned up a few times. This chain joins TRBV10-3 and TRBJ1-2, with TRBD1 matching over 7 bases. The CDR3 sequence is 14 residues long. The germline CDR1 and CDR2 sequences are ENHRY and SYGVKD. Losses at the gene ends were 6 bases for V and 9 bases for J; bases not matched to a gene: 13. The CDR3 DNA follows: TGTGCCATCAGCCCCTCTCCTCAACAGGGGAGCTACACCTTC. It specifies CAISPSPQQGSYTF.

The gene calls are TRBV19 and TRBJ2-5, with 7 bases matching TRBD1. The trim removed 5 bases at V and 5 bases at J, leaving 11 bases unmatched. The CDR3 is made up of 15 amino acids. Germline V gene sequence: CDR1 LNHDA, CDR2 SQIVND (reference sequence). CDR3 protein: CASSRYRGIRETQYF. The CDR3 DNA reads as TGTGCCAGTAGTCGATACAGGGGAATTCGCGAGACCCAGTACTTC.

This clonotype was recorded a few times. The chain couples TRBV11-2 to TRBJ2-3, with TRBD1 matching over 7 bases. Germline-derived CDR1 and CDR2 are SGHAT and FQNNGV. The trim removed 5 bases at V and 2 bases at J, leaving 7 bases unmatched. The CDR3 sequence is 15 residues long. The CDR3 bases are TGTGCCAGCAGCGACTCGGGACAGATCACAGATACGCAGTATTTT. Its translation: CASSDSGQITDTQYF.

This clonotype was seen a few times. The chain uses TRBV20-1 and TRBJ1-1; 8 bases map to TRBD1. This CDR3 comprises 15 residues. Germline V gene data show CDR1 as DFQATT and CDR2 as SNEGSKA (reference sequence). V was clipped by 4 bases and J by 7 bases; unmatched bases: 14. DNA of the CDR3: TGCAGTGCTAAAGCCGGGACAGGCCGCACCCTTGAAGCTTTCTTT. Residues: CSAKAGTGRTLEAFF.

J is TRBJ2-1 and V is TRBV5-1, with 11 bases identical to TRBD1. After removal of 4 bases from V and 6 bases from J, the junction contained 6 bases not matched to a gene. The CDR3 contains 15 residues. Germline assignment: CDR1 SGHRS and CDR2 YFSETQ. The CDR3 protein is CASSRDRGGGNEQFF. Written as DNA, the CDR3 is TGCGCCAGCAGCCGGGACAGGGGGGGAGGCAATGAGCAGTTCTTC. The full variable domain, in which reference TRBV5-1 and TRBJ2-1 provide the parts outside the CDR3, is KAGVTQTPRYLIKTRGQQVTLSCSPISGHRSVSWYQQTPGQGLQFLFEYFSETQRNKGNFPGRFSGRQFSNSRSEMNVSTLELGDSALYLCASSRDRGGGNEQFFGPGTRLTVL.

The rearrangement links TRBV9 to TRBJ2-1, with D perhaps matching TRBD2 (7 bases). Germline V gene data show CDR1 as SGDLS and CDR2 as YYNGEE. V was pared by 3 bases and J by 4 bases, with 17 bases between. The CDR3 runs to 16 residues. CDR3 sequence: CASSAFGGGGYNEQFF. In nucleotides, the CDR3 is TGTGCCAGCAGCGCCTTCGGGGGCGGGGGATACAATGAGCAGTTCTTC.

As DNA, the CDR3 is TGCGCCAGCACCCAGGGCCAAGGGCCTCTTTACAATGAGCAGTTCTTC. Amino acids: CASTQGQGPLYNEQFF. This chain uses TRBV5-1 with TRBJ2-1, with a possible D match to TRBD1 (5 bases). Germline CDR1 and CDR2: SGHRS and YFSETQ. V shed 6 bases and J shed 4 bases, with 20 bases lying between them. The CDR3 contains 16 residues.

In this sample, this clonotype turned up a few times. This rearrangement joins TRBV7-2 to TRBJ2-3; perhaps TRBD2 as D (6 bases). The germline V gene encodes CDR1 SGHTA and CDR2 FQGNSA. V gave up 1 base and J gave up 5 bases, with 16 bases separating them. The CDR3 runs to 16 residues. The CDR3 here is CASSLVVLIGGDTQYF. Here the CDR3 DNA reads TGTGCCAGCAGCTTAGTAGTGCTTATCGGGGGAGATACGCAGTATTTT. The whole variable domain, filled in from reference TRBV7-2 and TRBJ2-3, reads GAGVSQSPSNKVTEKGKDVELRCDPISGHTALYWYRQSLGQGLEFLIYFQGNSAPDKSGLPSDRFSAERTGGSVSTLTIQRTQQEDSAVYLCASSLVVLIGGDTQYFGPGTRLTVL.